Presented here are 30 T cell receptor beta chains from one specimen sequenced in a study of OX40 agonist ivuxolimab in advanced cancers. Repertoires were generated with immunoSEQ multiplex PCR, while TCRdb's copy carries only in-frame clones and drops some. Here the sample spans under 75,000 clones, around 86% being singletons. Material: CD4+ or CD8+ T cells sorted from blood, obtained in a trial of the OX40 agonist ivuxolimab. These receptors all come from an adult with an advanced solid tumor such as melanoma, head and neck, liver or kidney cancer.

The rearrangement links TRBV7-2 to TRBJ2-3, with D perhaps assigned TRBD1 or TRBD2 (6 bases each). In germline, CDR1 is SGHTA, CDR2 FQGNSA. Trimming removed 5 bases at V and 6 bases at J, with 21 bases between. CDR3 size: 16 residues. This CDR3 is CASSARARGGGDTQYF. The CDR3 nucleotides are TGTGCCAGCAGCGCCCGGGCCAGGGGAGGTGGGGATACGCAGTATTTT.

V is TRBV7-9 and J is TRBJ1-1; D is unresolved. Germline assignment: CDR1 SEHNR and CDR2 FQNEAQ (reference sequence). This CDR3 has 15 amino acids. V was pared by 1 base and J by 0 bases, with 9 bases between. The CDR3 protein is CASSLGGIVNTEAFF. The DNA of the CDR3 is TGTGCCAGCAGCTTAGGTGGCATAGTGAACACTGAAGCTTTCTTT.

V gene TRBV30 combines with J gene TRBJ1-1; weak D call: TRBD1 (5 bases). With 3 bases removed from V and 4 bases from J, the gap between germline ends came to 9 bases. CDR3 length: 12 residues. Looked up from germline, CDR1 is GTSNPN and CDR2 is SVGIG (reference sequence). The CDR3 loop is CAWSRAATEAFF. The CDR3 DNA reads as TGTGCCTGGAGCAGGGCAGCCACTGAAGCTTTCTTT.

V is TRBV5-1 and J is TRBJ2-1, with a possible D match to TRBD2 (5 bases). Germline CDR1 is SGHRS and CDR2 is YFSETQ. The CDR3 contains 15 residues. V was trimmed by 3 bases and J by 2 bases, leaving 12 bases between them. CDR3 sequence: CASSSLNGAYNEQFF. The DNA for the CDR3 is TGCGCCAGCAGCTCCCTTAACGGGGCCTACAATGAGCAGTTCTTC.

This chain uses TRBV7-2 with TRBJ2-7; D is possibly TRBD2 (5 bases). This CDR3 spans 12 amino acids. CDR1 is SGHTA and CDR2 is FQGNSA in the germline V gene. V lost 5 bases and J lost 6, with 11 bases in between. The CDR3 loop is CASSPYGGEQYF. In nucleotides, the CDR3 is TGTGCCAGCAGCCCTTACGGAGGCGAGCAGTACTTC.

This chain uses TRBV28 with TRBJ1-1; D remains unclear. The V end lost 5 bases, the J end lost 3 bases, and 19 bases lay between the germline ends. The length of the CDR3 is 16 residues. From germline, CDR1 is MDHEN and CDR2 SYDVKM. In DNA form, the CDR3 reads TGTGCCAGCAGTCCAACCTCATCCGGGTACGACACTGAAGCTTTCTTT. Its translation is CASSPTSSGYDTEAFF.

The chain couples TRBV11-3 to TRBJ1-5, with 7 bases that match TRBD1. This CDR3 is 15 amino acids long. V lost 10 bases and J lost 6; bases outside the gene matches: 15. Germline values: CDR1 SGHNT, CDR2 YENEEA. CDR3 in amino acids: CATTRRGRRSQPQHF. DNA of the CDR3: TGTGCCACCACCAGAAGGGGGCGTCGGAGTCAGCCCCAGCATTTT.

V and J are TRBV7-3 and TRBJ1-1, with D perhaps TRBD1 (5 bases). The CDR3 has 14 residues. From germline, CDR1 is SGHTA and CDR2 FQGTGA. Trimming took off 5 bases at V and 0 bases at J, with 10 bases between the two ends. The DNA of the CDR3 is TGTGCCAGCAGCCCCCAGGGTCTGAACACTGAAGCTTTCTTT. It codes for CASSPQGLNTEAFF.

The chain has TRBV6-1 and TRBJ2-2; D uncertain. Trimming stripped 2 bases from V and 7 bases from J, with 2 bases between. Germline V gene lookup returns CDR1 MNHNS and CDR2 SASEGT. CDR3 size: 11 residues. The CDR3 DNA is TGTGCCAGCAGTGAATTCGGGGAGCTGTTTTTT. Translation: CASSEFGELFF.

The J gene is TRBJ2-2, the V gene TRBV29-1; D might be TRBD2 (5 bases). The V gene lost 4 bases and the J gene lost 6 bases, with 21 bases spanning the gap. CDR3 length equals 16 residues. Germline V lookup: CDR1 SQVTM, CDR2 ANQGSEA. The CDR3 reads CSVARTGGRPPGELFF. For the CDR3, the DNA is TGCAGCGTTGCAAGGACCGGAGGCAGGCCCCCCGGGGAGCTGTTTTTT.

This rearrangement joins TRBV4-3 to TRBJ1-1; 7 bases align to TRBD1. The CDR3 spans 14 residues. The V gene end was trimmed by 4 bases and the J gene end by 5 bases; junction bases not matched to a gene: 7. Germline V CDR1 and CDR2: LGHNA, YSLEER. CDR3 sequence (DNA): TGCGCCAGCAGCCCCCGACAGGGAGGAACTGAAGCTTTCTTT. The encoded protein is CASSPRQGGTEAFF.

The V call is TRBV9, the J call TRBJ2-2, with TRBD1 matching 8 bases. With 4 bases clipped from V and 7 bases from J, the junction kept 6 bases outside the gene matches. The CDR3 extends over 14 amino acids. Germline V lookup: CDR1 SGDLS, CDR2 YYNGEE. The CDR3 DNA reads TGTGCCAGCAGCACAGGACAGGGTATCGGGGAGCTGTTTTTT. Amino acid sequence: CASSTGQGIGELFF.

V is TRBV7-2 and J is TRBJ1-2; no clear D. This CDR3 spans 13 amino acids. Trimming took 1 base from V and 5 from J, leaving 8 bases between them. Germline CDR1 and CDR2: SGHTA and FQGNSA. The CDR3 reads CASSLEGLYGYTF. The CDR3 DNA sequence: TGTGCCAGCAGCTTAGAAGGCTTATATGGCTACACCTTC.

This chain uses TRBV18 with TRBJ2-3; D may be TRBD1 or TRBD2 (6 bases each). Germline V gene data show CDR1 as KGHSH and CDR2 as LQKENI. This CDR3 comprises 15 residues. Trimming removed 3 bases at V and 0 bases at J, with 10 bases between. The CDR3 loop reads CASSPGAGSTDTQYF. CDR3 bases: TGTGCCAGCTCACCGGGGGCGGGAAGCACAGATACGCAGTATTTT.

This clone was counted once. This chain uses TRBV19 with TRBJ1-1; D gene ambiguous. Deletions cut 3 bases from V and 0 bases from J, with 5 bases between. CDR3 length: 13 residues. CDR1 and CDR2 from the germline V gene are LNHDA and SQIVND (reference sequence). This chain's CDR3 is CASSILLNTEAFF. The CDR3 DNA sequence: TGTGCCAGTAGTATCCTCCTGAACACTGAAGCTTTCTTT.

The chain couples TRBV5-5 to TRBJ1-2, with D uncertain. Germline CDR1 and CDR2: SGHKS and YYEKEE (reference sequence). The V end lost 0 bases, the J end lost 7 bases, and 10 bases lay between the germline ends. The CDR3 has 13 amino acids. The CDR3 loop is CASSLDGFGGYTF. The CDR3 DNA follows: TGTGCCAGCAGCTTGGACGGATTCGGTGGCTACACCTTC.

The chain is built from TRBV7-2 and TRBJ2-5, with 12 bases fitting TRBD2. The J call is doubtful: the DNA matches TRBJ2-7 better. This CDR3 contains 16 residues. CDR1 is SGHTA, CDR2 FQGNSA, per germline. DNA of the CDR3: TGTGCCAGCAGCGCCCGACTAGCGGGAGCTTCTGGCGAGCAGTACTTC. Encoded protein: CASSARLAGASGEQYF.

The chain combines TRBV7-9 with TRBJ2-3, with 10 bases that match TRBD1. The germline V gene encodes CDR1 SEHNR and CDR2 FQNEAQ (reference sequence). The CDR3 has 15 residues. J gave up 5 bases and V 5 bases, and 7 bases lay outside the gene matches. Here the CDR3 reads CASSHRQGAIDTQYF. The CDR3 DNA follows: TGTGCCAGCAGCCATCGACAGGGGGCCATAGATACGCAGTATTTT.

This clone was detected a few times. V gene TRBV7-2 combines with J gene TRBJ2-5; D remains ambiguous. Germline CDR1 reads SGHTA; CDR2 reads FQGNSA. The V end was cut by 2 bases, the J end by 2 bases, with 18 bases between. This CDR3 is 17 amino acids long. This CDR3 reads CASSLFAPSIPQETQYF. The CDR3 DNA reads TGTGCCAGCAGCTTATTCGCCCCCTCAATACCTCAAGAGACCCAGTACTTC.

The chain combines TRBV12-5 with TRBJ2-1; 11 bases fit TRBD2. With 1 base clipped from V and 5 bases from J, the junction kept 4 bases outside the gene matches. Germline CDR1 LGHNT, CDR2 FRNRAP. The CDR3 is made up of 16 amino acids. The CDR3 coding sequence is TGTGCTAGTGGTTTGGCCAAGGGACTAGCGGACAATGAGCAGTTCTTC. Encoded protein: CASGLAKGLADNEQFF.

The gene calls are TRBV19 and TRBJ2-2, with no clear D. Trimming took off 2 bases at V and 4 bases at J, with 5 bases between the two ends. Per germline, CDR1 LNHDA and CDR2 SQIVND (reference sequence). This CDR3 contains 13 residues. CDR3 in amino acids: CASSISVTGELFF. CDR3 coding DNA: TGTGCCAGTAGTATATCTGTCACCGGGGAGCTGTTTTTT.

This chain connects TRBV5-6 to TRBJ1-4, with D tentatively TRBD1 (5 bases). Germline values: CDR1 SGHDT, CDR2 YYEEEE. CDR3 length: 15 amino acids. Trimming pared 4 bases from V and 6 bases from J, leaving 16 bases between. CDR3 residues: CASSGIRAAHEKLFF. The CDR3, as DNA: TGTGCCAGCAGCGGAATCAGGGCAGCTCATGAAAAACTGTTTTTT.

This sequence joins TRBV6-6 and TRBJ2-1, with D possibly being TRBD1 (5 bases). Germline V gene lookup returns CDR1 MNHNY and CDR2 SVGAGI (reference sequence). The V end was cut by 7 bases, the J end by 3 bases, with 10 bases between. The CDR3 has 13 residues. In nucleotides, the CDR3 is TGTGCCAGCACCCCCACAGGCTACAATGAGCAGTTCTTC. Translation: CASTPTGYNEQFF.

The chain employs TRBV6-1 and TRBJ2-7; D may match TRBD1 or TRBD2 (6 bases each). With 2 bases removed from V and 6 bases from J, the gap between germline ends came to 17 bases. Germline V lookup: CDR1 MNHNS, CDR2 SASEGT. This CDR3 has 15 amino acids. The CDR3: CASSEFSGAGGEQYF. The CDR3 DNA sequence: TGTGCCAGCAGTGAATTTTCAGGGGCCGGGGGCGAGCAGTACTTC.

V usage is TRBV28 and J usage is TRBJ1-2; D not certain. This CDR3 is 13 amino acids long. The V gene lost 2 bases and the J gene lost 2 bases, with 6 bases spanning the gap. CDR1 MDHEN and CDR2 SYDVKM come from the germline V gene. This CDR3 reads CASSLGQNYGYTF. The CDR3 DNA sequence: TGTGCCAGCAGTTTAGGGCAGAACTATGGCTACACCTTC.

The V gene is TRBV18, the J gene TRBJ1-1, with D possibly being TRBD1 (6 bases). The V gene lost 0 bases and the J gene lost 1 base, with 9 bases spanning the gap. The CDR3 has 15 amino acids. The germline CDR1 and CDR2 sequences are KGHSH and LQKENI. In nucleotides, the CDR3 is TGTGCCAGCTCACCACCAGGGGGGTGGAACACTGAAGCTTTCTTT. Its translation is CASSPPGGWNTEAFF.

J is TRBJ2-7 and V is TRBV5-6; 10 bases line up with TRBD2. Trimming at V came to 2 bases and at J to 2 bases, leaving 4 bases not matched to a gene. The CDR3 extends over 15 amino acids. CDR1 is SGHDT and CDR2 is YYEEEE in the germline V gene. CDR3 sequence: CASSFASGSPYEQYF. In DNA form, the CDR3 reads TGTGCCAGCAGCTTCGCTAGCGGGAGCCCCTACGAGCAGTACTTC.

This chain's CDR3 is CASSSQGSYEQYF. CDR3 nucleotide sequence: TGTGCCAGCTCATCTCAGGGTTCCTACGAGCAGTACTTC. The chain recombines TRBV18 with TRBJ2-7; a possible D gene is TRBD1 (5 bases). Germline V gene lookup returns CDR1 KGHSH and CDR2 LQKENI. V lost 5 bases to trimming and J lost 1 base, with 9 bases between them. The CDR3 totals 13 residues.

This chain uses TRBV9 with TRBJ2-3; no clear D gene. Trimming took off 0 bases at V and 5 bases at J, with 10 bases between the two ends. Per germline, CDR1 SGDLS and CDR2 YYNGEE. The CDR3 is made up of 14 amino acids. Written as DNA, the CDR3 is TGTGCCAGCAGCGTAGACCACTCTGTAGATACGCAGTATTTT. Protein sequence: CASSVDHSVDTQYF.

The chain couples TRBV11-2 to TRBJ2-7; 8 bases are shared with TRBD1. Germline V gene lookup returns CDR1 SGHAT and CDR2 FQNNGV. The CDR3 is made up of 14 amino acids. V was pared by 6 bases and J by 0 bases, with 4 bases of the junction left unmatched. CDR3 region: CASSLTGGSYEQYF. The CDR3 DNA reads TGTGCCAGCAGTCTAACAGGGGGCTCCTACGAGCAGTACTTC.